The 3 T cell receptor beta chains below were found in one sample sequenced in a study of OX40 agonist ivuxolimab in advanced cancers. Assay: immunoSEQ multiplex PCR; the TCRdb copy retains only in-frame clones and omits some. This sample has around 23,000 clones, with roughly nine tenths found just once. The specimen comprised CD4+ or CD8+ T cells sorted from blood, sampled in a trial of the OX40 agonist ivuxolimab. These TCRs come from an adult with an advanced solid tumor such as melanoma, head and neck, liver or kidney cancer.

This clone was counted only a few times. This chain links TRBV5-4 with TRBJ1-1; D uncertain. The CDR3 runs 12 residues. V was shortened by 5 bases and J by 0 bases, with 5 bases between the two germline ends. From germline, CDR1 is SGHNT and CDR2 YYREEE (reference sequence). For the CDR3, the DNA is TGTGCCAGCAGTGGTATGAACACTGAAGCTTTCTTT. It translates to CASSGMNTEAFF. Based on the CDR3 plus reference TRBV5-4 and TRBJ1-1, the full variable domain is ETGVTQSPTHLIKTRGQQVTLRCSSQSGHNTVSWYQQALGQGPQFIFQYYREEENGRGNFPPRFSGLQFPNYSSELNVNALELDDSALYLCASSGMNTEAFFGQGTRLTVV.

CDR3 amino acids: CASSSLWAGTGTYEQYF. The CDR3 DNA follows: TGTGCCAGCAGTTCCTTATGGGCCGGGACAGGGACCTACGAGCAGTACTTC. This chain links TRBV27 with TRBJ2-7; 9 nucleotides agree with TRBD1. This CDR3 spans 17 amino acids. Germline V gene sequence: CDR1 MNHEY, CDR2 SMNVEV (reference sequence). The J segment lost 2 bases and the V segment lost 4 bases, leaving 12 bases of the junction unmatched.

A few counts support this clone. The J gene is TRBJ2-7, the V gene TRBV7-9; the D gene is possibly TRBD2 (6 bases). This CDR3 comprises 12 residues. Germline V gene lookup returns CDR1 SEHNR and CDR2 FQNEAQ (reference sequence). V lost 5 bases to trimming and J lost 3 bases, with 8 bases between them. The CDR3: CASSPRGYEQYF. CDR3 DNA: TGTGCCAGCAGCCCGCGGGGCTACGAGCAGTACTTC.